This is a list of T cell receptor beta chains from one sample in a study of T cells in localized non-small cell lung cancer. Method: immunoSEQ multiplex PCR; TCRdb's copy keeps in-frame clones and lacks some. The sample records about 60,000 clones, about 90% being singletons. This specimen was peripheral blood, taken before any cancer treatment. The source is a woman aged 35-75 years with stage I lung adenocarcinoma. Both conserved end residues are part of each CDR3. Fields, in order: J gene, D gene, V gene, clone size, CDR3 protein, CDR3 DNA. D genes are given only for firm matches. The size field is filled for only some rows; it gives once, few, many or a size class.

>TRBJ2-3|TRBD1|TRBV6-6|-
CASSYSRQGGDTQYF
TGTGCCAGCAGTTACTCGAGACAGGGTGGAGATACGCAGTATTTT
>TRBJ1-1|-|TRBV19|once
CASRGYTEAFF
TGTGCCAGCCGGGGGTACACTGAAGCTTTCTTT
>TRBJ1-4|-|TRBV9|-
CASSPWTLDEKLFF
TGTGCCAGCAGCCCCTGGACATTGGATGAAAAACTGTTTTTT
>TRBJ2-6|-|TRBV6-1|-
CASSESGANVLTF
TGTGCCAGCAGTGAGTCTGGGGCCAACGTCCTGACTTTC
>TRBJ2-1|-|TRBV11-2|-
CASSLERNEQFF
TGTGCCAGCAGCTTAGAAAGAAATGAGCAGTTCTTC
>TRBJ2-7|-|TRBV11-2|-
CASSSEAGFSIEQYF
TGTGCCAGCAGCTCGGAGGCGGGGTTTAGTATCGAGCAGTACTTC
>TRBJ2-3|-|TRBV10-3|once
CATTPLSDTDTQYF
TGTGCCACCACCCCCCTGTCAGATACAGATACGCAGTATTTT
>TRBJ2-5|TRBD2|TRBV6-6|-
CASRKQGAGEETQYF
TGTGCCAGCAGGAAACAGGGAGCGGGAGAAGAGACCCAGTACTTC
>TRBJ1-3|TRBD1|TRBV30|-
CAWELRGLNTIYF
TGTGCCTGGGAATTAAGGGGGCTAAACACCATATATTTT
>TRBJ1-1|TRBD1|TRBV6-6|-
CASSGMGQGGTEAFF
TGTGCCAGCAGCGGGATGGGACAGGGGGGCACTGAAGCTTTCTTT